The 2 T cell receptor beta chains presented below share a single source sample, sequenced in a study of blood T cell repertoires in COVID-19. Profiling relied on immunoSEQ multiplex PCR, and the TCRdb table lists in-frame clones only, not all of them. The sample includes around 110,000 clones, about 83% of them seen just once. The sequencing input was PBMCs or T cells enriched from blood (not recorded which). These receptors were collected from a young woman who had recovered from COVID-19.

This CDR3 is CASSYTHGNEKLFF. In nucleotides, the CDR3 is TGTGCCAGCAGTTACACACACGGGAATGAAAAACTGTTTTTT. V is TRBV6-5 and J is TRBJ1-4, with unresolved D. The CDR3 runs to 14 residues. V lost 2 bases, J lost 5 bases, and 9 bases lay in between. Germline V gives CDR1 MNHEY, CDR2 SVGAGI.

Only one count was recorded for this clone. This rearrangement joins TRBV28 to TRBJ1-4; no firm D call. Per germline, CDR1 MDHEN and CDR2 SYDVKM. V was cut by 8 bases and J by 6 bases, with 7 bases left in between. CDR3 size: 11 residues. The CDR3 nucleotides are TGTGCCAGCGGGCGGGATGAAAAACTGTTTTTT. It yields the protein CASGRDEKLFF.